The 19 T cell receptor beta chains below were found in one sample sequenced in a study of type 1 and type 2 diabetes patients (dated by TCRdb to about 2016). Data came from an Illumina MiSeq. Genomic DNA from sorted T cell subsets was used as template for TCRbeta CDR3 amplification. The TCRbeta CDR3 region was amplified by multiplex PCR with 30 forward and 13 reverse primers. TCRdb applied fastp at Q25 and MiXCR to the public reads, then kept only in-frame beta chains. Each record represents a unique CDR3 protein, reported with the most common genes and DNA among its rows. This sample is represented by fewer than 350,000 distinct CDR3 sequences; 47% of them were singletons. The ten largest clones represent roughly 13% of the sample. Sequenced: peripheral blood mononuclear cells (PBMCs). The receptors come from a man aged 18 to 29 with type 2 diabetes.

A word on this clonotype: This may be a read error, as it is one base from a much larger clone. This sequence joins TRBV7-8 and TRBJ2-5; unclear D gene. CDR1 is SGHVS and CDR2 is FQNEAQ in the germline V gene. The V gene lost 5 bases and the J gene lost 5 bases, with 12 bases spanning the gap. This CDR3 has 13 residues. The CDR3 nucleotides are TGTGCCAGCAGCGTAAGGGTCGGGGAGACCCAGTACTTC. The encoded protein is CASSVRVGETQYF. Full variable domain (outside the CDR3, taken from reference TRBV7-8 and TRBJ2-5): GAGVSQSPRYKVAKRGQDVALRCDPISGHVSLFWYQQALGQGPEFLTYFQNEAQLDKSGLPSDRFFAERPEGSVSTLKIQRTQQEDSAVYLCASSVRVGETQYFGPGTRLLVL.

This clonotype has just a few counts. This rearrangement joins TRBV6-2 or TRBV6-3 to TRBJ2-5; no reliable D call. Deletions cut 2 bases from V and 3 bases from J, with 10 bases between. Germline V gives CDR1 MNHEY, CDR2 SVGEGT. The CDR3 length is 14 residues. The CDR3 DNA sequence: TGTGCCAGCAGTTACCCTGACGAGGAAGAGACCCAGTACTTC. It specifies CASSYPDEEETQYF.

CDR3 region: CASSTGPPSYEQYF. DNA of the CDR3: TGTGCCAGCAGCACGGGACCTCCATCCTACGAGCAGTACTTC. The rearrangement joins TRBV7-2 to TRBJ2-7; D tentatively reads TRBD1 or TRBD2 (5 bases each). The CDR3 loop spans 14 amino acids. Germline lookup yields CDR1 SGHTA and CDR2 FQGNSA. The V gene lost 5 bases and the J gene lost 1 base, with 12 bases spanning the gap.

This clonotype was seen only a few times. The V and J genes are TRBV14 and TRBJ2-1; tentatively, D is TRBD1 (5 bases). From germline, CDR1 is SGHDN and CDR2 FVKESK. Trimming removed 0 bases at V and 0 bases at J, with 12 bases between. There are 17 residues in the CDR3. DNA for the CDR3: TGTGCCAGCAGCCAAGAAGGGGTCCTGAGCTCCTACAATGAGCAGTTCTTC. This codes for CASSQEGVLSSYNEQFF.

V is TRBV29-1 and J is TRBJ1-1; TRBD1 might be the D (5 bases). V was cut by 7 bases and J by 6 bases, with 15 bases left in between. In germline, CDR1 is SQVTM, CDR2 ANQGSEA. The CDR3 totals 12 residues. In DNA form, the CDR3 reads TGCAGCGGGTTGGGGGGTGCGGCTGAAGCTTTCTTT. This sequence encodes CSGLGGAAEAFF.

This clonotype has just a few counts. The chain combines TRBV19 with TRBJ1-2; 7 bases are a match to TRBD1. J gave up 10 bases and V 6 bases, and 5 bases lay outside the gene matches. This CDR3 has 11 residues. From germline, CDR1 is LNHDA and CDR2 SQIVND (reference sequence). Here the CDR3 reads CASRTGDTYTF. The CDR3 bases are TGTGCCAGTAGAACAGGGGATACCTACACCTTC.

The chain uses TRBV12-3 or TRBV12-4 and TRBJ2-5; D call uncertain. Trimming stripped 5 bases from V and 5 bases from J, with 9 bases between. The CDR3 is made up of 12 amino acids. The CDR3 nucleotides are TGTGCCAGCAGTCCCGAGCAGGAGACCCAGTACTTC. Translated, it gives CASSPEQETQYF.

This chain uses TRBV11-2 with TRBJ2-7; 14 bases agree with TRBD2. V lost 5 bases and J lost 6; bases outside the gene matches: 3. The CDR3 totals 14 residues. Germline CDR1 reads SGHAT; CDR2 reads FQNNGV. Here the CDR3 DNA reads TGTGCCAGCAGCCCGGGACTAGCGGGAGCCGAGCAGTACTTC. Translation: CASSPGLAGAEQYF.

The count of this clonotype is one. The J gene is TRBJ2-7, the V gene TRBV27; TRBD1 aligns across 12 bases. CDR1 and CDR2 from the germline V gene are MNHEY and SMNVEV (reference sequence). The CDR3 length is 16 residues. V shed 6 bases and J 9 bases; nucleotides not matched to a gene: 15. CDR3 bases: TGTGCCAGCAGCAAGCCCCCCGGGACAGGGGGCCTGAGGCAGTACTTC. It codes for CASSKPPGTGGLRQYF.

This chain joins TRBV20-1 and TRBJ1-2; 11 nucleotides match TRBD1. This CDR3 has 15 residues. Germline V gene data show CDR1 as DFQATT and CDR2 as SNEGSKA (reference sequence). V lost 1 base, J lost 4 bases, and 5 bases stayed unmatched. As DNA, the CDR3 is TGCAGTGCTAGAGCCTTGGGACAGGGGGTCTATGGCTACACCTTC. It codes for CSARALGQGVYGYTF.

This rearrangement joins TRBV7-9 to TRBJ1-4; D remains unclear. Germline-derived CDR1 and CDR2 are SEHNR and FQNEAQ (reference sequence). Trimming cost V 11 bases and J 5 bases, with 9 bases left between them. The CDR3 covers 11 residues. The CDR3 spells CALSLNEKLFF. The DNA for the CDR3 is TGTGCCCTCAGCTTGAATGAAAAACTGTTTTTT.

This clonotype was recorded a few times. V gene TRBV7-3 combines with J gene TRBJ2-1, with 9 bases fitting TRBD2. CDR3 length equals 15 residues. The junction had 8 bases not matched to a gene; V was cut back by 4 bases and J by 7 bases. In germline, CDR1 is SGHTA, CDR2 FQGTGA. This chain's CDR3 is CASSSPSGNGNEQFF. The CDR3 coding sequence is TGTGCCAGCAGCTCCCCTAGCGGGAACGGTAATGAGCAGTTCTTC.

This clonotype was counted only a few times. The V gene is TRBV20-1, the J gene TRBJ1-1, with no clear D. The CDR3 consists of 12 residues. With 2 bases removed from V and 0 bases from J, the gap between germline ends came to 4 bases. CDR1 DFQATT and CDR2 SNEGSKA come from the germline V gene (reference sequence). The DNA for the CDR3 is TGCAGTGCTAGAAGCTTGAACACTGAAGCTTTCTTT. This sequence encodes CSARSLNTEAFF.

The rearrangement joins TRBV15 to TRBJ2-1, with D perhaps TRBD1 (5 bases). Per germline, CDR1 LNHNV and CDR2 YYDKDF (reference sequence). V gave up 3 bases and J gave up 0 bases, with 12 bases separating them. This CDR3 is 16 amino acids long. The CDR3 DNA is TGTGCCACCAGCAGGAGAACAGGAAGCTCCTACAATGAGCAGTTCTTC. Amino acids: CATSRRTGSSYNEQFF.

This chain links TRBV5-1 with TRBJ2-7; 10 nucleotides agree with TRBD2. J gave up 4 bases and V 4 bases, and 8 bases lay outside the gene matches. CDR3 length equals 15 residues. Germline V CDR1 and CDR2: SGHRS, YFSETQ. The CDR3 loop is CASSSQAGGPYEQYF. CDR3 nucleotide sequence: TGCGCCAGCAGCAGCCAAGCGGGAGGGCCGTACGAGCAGTACTTC.

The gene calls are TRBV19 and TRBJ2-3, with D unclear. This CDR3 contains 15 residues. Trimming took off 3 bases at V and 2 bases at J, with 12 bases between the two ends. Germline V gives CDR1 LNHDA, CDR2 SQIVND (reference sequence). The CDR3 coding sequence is TGTGCCAGTAGTATTGTACCAAGCCCCACAGATACGCAGTATTTT. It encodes CASSIVPSPTDTQYF.

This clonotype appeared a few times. The CDR3 loop reads CASSAASRLFEQYF. In DNA form, the CDR3 reads TGTGCCAGCAGCGCCGCGTCTCGGCTCTTTGAGCAGTACTTC. The chain links TRBV7-6 to TRBJ2-7; D call uncertain. Germline values: CDR1 SGHVS, CDR2 FNYEAQ. The CDR3 totals 14 residues. V was pared by 5 bases and J by 7 bases, with 18 bases between.

The CDR3 loop is CASTRDRDGANVLTF. CDR3 nucleotide sequence: TGTGCCAGCACGCGGGACAGGGATGGGGCCAACGTCCTGACTTTC. This chain links TRBV7-9 with TRBJ2-6; 9 nucleotides match TRBD1. The CDR3 extends over 15 amino acids. The germline V gene encodes CDR1 SEHNR and CDR2 FQNEAQ (reference sequence). With 7 bases clipped from V and 3 bases from J, the junction kept 4 bases outside the gene matches.

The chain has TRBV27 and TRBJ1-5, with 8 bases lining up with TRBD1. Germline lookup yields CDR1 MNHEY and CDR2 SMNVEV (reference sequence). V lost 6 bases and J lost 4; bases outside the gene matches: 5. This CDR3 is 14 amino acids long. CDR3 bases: TGTGCCAGCAGCATTGGACAGGGTAATCAGCCCCAGCATTTT. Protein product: CASSIGQGNQPQHF.